This T cell receptor (beta chain) was sequenced during a study of blood T cell repertoires in COVID-19. Study details: The origin of the acute and convalescent COVID-19 samples was the United States, Italy and Spain. T cells, B-cell-depleted T cells, or PBMCs provided the cDNA or gDNA that served as material.

Clones were read by immunoSEQ multiplex PCR, and TCRdb kept only the in-frame ones, dropping some. In the table there are about 220,000 clones, under 90% of which are singletons. The source material was peripheral blood. This clonotype originated in a man aged 25 to 40 with active or convalescent COVID-19.

The CDR3 sequence is CASSPGTSGSYEQFF. DNA of the CDR3: TGTGCCAGCAGCCCCGGTACTAGCGGGAGTTATGAGCAGTTCTTC. V gene TRBV28 combines with J gene TRBJ2-1; TRBD2 matches at 11 bases. The V gene's germline CDR1 is MDHEN and CDR2 SYDVKM. The V gene end was trimmed by 6 bases and the J gene end by 8 bases; junction bases not matched to a gene: 9. The CDR3 spans 15 residues.